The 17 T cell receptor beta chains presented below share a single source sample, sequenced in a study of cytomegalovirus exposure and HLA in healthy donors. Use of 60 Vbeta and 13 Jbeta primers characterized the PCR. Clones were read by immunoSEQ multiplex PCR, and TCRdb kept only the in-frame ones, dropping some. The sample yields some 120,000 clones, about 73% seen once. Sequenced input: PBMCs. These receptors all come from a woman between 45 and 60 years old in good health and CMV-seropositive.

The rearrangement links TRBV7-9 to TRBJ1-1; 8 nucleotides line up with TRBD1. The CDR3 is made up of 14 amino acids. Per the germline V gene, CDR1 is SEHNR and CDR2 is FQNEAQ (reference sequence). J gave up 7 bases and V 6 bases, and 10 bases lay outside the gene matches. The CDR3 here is CASSLQGGLDEAFF. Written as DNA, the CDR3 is TGTGCCAGCAGTCTACAGGGGGGGTTAGATGAAGCTTTCTTT.

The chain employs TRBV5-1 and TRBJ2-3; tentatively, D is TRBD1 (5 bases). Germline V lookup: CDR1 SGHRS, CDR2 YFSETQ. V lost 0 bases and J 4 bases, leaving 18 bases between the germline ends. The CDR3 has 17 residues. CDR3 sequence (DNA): TGCGCCAGCAGCTTGGGGGGCTTCCCTAGGGCATCAGATACGCAGTATTTT. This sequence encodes CASSLGGFPRASDTQYF.

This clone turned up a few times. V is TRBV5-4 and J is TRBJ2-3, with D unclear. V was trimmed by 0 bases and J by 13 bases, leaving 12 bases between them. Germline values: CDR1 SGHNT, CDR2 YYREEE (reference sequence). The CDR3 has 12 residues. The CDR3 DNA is TGTGCCAGCAGCTTGGTTACGACCCAGGAGTATTTT. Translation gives CASSLVTTQEYF. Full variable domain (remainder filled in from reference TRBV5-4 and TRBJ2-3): ETGVTQSPTHLIKTRGQQVTLRCSSQSGHNTVSWYQQALGQGPQFIFQYYREEENGRGNFPPRFSGLQFPNYSSELNVNALELDDSALYLCASSLVTTQEYFGPGTRLTVL.

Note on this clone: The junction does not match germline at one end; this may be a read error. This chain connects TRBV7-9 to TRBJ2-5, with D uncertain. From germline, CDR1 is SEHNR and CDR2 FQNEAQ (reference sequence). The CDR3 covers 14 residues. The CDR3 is CSSSLQYPTETQYF. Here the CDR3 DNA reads TGTTCCAGCAGCTTACAGTACCCCACGGAGACCCAGTACTTC.

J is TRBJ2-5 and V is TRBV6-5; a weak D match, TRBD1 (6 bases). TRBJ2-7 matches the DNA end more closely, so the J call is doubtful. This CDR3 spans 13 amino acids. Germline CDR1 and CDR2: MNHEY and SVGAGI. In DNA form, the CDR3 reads TGTGCCACTCGAGGGGGTCTCCCAAACGAGCAGTACTTC. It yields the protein CATRGGLPNEQYF.

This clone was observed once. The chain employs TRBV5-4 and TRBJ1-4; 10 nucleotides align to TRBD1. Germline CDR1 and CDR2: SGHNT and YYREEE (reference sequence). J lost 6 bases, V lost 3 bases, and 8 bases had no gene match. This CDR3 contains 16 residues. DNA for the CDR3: TGTGCCAGCAGCTCCAAAAGACAGGGGGCTGATGAAAAACTGTTTTTT. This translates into CASSSKRQGADEKLFF.

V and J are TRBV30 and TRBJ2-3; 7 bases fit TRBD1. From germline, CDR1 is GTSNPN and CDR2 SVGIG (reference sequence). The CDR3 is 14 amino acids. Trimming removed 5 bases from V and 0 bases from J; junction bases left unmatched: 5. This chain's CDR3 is CAWAGTVSTDTQYF. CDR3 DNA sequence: TGTGCCTGGGCCGGGACAGTAAGCACAGATACGCAGTATTTT.

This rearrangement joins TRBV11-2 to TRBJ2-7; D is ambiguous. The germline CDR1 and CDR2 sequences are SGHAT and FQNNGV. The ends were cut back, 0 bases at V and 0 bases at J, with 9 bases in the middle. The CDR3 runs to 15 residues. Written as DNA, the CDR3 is TGTGCCAGCAGCTTAGAGGGCTCAGGCTCCTACGAGCAGTACTTC. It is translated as CASSLEGSGSYEQYF.

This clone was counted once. The CDR3 coding sequence is TGTGCCAGCAGCCAGTGGGGCGCTGGGGCAAACCAAGAGACCCAGTACTTC. This gives the protein CASSQWGAGANQETQYF. V and J are TRBV4-2 and TRBJ2-5; possible D gene TRBD1, 5 bases. CDR1 is LGHNA, CDR2 YNFKEQ, per germline. Trimming pared 3 bases from V and 0 bases from J, leaving 17 bases between. The CDR3 loop spans 17 amino acids.

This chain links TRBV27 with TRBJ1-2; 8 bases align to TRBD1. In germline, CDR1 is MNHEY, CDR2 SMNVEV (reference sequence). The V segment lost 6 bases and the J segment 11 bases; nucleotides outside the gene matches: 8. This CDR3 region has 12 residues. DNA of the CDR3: TGTGCCAGCAGGGGGAAGGACAGGGCTTACACCTTC. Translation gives CASRGKDRAYTF.

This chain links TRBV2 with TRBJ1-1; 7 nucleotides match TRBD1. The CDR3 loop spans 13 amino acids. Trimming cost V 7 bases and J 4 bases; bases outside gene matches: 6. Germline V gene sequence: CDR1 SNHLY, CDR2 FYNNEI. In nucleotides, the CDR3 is TGTGCCAGCACCGCACAGGGGATCACTGAAGCTTTCTTT. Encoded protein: CASTAQGITEAFF.

The CDR3 is CASSQERSGGTANTGELFF. CDR3 nucleotide sequence: TGCGCCAGCAGCCAAGAACGATCGGGGGGTACAGCGAACACCGGGGAGCTGTTTTTT. This chain connects TRBV4-3 to TRBJ2-2; 7 bases align to TRBD2. V lost 0 bases to trimming and J lost 0 bases; unmatched junction nucleotides: 10. The CDR3 spans 19 residues. From germline, CDR1 is LGHNA and CDR2 YSLEER.

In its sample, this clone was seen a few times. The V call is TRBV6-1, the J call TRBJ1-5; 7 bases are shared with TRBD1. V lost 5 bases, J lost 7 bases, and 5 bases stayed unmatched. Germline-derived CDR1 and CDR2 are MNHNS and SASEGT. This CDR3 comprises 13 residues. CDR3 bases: TGTGCCAGCAGTCCAGACAGGGACCAGCCCCAGCATTTT. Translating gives CASSPDRDQPQHF.

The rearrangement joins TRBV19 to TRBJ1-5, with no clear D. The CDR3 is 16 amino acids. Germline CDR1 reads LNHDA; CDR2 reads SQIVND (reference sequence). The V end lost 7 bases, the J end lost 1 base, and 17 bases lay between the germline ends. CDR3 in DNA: TGTGCCAGTACCACCGGGATAGGGTCGAGCAATCAGCCCCAGCATTTT. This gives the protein CASTTGIGSSNQPQHF.

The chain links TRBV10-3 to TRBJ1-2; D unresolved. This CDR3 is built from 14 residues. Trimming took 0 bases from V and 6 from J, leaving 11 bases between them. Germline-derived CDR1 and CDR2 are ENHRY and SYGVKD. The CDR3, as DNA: TGTGCCATCAGTGAGTCCACGGGGAGGGATGGCTACACCTTC. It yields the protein CAISESTGRDGYTF.

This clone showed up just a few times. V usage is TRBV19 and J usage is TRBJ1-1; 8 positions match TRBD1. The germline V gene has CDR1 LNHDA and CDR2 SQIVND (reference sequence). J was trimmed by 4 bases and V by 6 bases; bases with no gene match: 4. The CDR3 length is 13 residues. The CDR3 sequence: CASRLTGGTEAFF. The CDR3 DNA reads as TGTGCCAGTAGGCTCACAGGGGGCACTGAAGCTTTCTTT.

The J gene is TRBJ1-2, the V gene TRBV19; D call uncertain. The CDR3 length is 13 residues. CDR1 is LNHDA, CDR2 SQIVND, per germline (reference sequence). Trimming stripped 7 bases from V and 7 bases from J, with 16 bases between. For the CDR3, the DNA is TGTGCCAGTACCAGGAGGGATGCGCGTGGCTACACCTTC. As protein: CASTRRDARGYTF.